This TCR beta chain was identified during a study of blood T cell repertoires in COVID-19. Trimming took off 0 bases at V and 6 bases at J, with 14 bases between the two ends. The CDR3 is made up of 15 amino acids. Germline V gene data show CDR1 as GTSNPN and CDR2 as SVGIG (reference sequence). Cohorts were assigned according to the clinical history that participants reported. This clone was observed a single time. Some clones are missing from TCRdb's copy, which holds only in-frame ones; the method was immunoSEQ multiplex PCR. This sample has 490,000 or so clones, with about nine tenths found just once.

The chain joins TRBV30 to TRBJ2-2; a weak D match, TRBD1 (5 bases). Sequencing was performed on PBMCs or T cells enriched from blood (not recorded which). This clonotype was sampled from a woman aged 55-69 years who had recovered from COVID-19. CDR3 in DNA: TGTGCCTGGAGTGTAAAGGCAGGGCGGTCCGGGGAGCTGTTTTTT. It is translated as CAWSVKAGRSGELFF.